This TCR beta chain came from a study of shared clonotypes between healthy human individuals. The CDR3 sequence is 11 residues long. V was trimmed by 5 bases and J by 4 bases, leaving 5 bases between them. Germline V CDR1 and CDR2: MNHEY, SVGAGI. Sequencing used immunoSEQ multiplex PCR; TCRdb keeps in-frame clones, though not all of them. The sample consists of roughly 1,100,000 clones, about three quarters of them appearing once. Concerning this clone: Additional DNA sequences in this sample encode the identical CDR3.

The sequenced material came from memory CD4+ T cells sorted from blood. The subset here: CD45RA-negative fraction. The clonotype comes from a man younger than 30 in good health. The chain couples TRBV6-5 to TRBJ2-5, with D hard to call. CDR3 protein: CASSTRETQYF. The CDR3 region has the DNA TGTGCCAGCAGTACCCGAGAGACCCAGTACTTC.